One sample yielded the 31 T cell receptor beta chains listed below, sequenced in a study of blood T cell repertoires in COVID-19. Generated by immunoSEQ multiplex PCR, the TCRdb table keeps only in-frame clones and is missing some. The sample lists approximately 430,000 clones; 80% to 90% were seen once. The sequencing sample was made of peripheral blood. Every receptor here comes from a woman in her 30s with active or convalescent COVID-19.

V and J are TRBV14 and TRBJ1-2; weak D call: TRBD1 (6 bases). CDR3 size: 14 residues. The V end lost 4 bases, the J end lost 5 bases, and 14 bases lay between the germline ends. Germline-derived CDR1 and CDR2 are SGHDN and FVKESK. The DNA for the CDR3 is TGTGCCAGCAGCCTCCCCGGGACACCGTATGGCTACACCTTC. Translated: CASSLPGTPYGYTF.

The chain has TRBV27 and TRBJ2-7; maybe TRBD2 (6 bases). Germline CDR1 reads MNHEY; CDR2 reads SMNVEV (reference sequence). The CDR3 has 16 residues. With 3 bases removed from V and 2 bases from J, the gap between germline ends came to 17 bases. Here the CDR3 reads CASSLTWGDGTYEQYF. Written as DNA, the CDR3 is TGTGCCAGCAGTTTGACGTGGGGGGACGGCACCTACGAGCAGTACTTC.

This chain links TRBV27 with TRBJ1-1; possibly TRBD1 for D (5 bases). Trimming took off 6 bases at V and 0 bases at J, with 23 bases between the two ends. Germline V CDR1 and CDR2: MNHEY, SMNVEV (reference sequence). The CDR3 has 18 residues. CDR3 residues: CASSQNPVGGGVNTEAFF. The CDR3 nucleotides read TGTGCCAGCAGCCAGAATCCCGTCGGGGGTGGGGTGAACACTGAAGCTTTCTTT.

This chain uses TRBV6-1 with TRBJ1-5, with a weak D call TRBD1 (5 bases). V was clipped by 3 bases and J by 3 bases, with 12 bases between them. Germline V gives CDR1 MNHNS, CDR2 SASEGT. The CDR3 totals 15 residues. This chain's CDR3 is CASSDRQINNQPQHF. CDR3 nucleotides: TGTGCCAGCAGTGACCGACAGATAAACAATCAGCCCCAGCATTTT.

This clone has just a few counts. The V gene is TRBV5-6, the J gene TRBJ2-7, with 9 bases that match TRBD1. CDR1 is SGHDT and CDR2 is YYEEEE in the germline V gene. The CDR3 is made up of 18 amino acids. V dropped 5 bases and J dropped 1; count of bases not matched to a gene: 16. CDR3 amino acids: CASRSGLQGATTSYEQYF. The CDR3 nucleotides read TGTGCCAGCAGATCTGGACTACAGGGGGCGACTACTTCCTACGAGCAGTACTTC.

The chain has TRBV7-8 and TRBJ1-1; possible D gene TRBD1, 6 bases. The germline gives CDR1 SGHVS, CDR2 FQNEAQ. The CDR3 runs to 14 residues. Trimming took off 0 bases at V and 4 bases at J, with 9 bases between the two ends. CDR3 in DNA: TGTGCCAGCAGCTTAGCGCCCAGGGGCACTGAAGCTTTCTTT. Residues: CASSLAPRGTEAFF.

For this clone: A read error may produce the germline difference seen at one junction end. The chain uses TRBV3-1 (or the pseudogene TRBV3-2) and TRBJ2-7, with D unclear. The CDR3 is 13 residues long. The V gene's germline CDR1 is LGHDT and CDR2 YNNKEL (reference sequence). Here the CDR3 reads CASTQEAGHEQYF. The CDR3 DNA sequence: TGTGCCAGCACCCAAGAAGCAGGCCACGAGCAGTACTTC.

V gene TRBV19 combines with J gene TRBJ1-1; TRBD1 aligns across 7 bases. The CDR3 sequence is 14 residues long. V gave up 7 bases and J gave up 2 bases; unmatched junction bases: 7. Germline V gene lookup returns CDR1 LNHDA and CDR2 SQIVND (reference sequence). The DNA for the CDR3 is TGTGCCAGTAAGCCCCGGGACAGCAACACTGAAGCTTTCTTT. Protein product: CASKPRDSNTEAFF.

The CDR3 is CASSRPGDSYGYTF. CDR3 sequence (DNA): TGCGCCAGCAGCCGCCCCGGGGATTCCTATGGCTACACCTTC. The chain uses TRBV4-1 and TRBJ1-2; unclear D gene. V lost 4 bases and J lost 4, with 13 bases in between. CDR1 is MGHRA, CDR2 YSYEKL, per germline. The CDR3 extends over 14 amino acids.

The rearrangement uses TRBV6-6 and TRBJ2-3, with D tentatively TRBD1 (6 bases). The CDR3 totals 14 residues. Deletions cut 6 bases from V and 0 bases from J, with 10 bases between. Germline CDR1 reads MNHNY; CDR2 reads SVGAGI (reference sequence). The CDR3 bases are TGTGCCAGCAGCCAAGACAGGAGCACAGATACGCAGTATTTT. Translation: CASSQDRSTDTQYF.

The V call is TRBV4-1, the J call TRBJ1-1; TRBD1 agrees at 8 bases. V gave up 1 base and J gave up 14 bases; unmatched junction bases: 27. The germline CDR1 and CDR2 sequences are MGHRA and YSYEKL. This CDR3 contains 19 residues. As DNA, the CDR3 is TGCGCCAGCAGCCAAGCTCCGGGACAGGCCATGGGAGGCAACCAAATCTTATTCTTT. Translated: CASSQAPGQAMGGNQILFF.

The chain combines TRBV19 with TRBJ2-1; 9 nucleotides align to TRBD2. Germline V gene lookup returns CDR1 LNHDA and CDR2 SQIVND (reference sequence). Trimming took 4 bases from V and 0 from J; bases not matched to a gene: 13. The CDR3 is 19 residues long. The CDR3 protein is CASSTGAGTSWGSYNEQFF. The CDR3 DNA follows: TGTGCCAGTAGTACAGGGGCCGGGACTAGCTGGGGCTCCTACAATGAGCAGTTCTTC. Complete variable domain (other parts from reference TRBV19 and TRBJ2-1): DGGITQSPKYLFRKEGQNVTLSCEQNLNHDAMYWYRQDPGQGLRLIYYSQIVNDFQKGDIAEGYSVSREKKESFPLTVTSAQKNPTAFYLCASSTGAGTSWGSYNEQFFGPGTRLTVL.

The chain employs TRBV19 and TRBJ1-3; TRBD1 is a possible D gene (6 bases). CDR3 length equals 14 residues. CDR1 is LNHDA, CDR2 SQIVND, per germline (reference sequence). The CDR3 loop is CASGGPWSGNTIYF. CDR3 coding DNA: TGTGCGTCTGGGGGCCCCTGGTCTGGAAACACCATATATTTT.

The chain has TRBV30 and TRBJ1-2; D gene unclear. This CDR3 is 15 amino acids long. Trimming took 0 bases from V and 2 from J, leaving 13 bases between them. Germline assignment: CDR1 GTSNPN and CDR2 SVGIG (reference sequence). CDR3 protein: CAWSVRSGFNYGYTF. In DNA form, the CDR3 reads TGTGCCTGGAGTGTAAGGTCCGGGTTCAACTATGGCTACACCTTC.

The CDR3 bases are TGTGCCAGCAGCCCCCCTGGGGAGGGGACTTACGAGCAGTACTTC. This encodes CASSPPGEGTYEQYF. The V and J genes are TRBV7-2 and TRBJ2-7; TRBD2 matches 7 bases. The V segment lost 5 bases and the J segment 4 bases; nucleotides outside the gene matches: 11. CDR3 length: 15 amino acids. Germline CDR1 reads SGHTA; CDR2 reads FQGNSA.

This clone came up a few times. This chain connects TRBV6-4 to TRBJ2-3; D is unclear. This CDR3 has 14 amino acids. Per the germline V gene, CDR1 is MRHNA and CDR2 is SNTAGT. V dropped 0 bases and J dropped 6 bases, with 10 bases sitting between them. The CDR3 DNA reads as TGTGCCAGCAGTGACTCGCAGGTCGCGGATACGCAGTATTTT. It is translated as CASSDSQVADTQYF.

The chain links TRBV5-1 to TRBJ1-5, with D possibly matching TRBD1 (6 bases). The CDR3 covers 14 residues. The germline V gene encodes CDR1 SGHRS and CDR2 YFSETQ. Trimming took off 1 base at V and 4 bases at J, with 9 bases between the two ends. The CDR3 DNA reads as TGCGCCAGCAGCTTGTCAGGGGTAAATCAGCCCCAGCATTTT. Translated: CASSLSGVNQPQHF.

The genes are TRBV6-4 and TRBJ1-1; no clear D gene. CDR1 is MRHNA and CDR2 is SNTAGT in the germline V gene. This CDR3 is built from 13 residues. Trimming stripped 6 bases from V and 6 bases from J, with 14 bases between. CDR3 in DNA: TGTGCCAGCAGGGAGATCTCCGGGTCTGAAGCTTTCTTT. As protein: CASREISGSEAFF.

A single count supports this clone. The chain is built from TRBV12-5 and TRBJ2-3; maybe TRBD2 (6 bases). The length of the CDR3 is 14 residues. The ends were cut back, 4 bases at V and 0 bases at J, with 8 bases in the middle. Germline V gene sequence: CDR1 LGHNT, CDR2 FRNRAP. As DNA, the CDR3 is TGTGCTAGTGGTTGGGGGGAGAGCACAGATACGCAGTATTTT. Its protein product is CASGWGESTDTQYF.

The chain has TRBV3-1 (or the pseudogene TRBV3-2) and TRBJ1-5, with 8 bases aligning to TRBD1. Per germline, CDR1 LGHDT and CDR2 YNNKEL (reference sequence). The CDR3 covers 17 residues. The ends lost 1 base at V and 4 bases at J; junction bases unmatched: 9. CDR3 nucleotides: TGTGCCAGCAGCCAAGGGCTCCGGACAGGGACGAATCAGCCCCAGCATTTT. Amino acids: CASSQGLRTGTNQPQHF.

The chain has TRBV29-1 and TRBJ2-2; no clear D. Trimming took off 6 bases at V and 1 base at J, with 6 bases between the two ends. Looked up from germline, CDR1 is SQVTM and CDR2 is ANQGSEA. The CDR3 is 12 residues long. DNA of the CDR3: TGCAGCGTCAACTTGAACACCGGGGAGCTGTTTTTT. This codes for CSVNLNTGELFF.

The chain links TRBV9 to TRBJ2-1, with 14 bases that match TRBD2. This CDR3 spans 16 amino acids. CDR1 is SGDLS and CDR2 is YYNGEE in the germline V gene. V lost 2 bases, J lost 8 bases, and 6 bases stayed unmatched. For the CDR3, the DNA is TGTGCCAGCAGCGTGGGACTAGCGGGAGTCGGGCATGAGCAGTTCTTC. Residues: CASSVGLAGVGHEQFF.

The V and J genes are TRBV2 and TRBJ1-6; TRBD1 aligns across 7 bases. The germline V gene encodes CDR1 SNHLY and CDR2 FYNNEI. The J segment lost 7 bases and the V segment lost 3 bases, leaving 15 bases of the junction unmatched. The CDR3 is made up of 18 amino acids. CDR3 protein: CASSDSETGTVLNSPLHF. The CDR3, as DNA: TGTGCCAGCAGTGATAGTGAGACAGGGACCGTACTCAATTCACCCCTCCACTTT.

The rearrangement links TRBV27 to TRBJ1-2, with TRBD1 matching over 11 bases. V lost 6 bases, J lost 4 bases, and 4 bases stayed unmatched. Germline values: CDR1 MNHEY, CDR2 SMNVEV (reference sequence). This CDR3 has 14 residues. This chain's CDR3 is CASRLGQGGYGYTF. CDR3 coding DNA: TGTGCCAGCAGACTGGGACAGGGGGGCTATGGCTACACCTTC.

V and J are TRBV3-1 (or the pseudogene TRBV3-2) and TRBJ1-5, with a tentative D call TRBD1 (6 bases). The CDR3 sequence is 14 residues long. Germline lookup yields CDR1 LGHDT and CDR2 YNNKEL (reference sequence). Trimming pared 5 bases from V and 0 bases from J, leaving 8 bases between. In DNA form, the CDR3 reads TGTGCCAGCAGCGACAGGTATAGCAATCAGCCCCAGCATTTT. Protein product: CASSDRYSNQPQHF.

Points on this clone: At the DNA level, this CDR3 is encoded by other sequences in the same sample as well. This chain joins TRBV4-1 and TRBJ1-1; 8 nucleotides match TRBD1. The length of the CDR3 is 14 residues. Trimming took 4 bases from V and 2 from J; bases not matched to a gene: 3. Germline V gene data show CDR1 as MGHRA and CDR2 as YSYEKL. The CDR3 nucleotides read TGCGCCAGCAGCCCGGACAGGGCCAACACTGAAGCTTTCTTT. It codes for CASSPDRANTEAFF.

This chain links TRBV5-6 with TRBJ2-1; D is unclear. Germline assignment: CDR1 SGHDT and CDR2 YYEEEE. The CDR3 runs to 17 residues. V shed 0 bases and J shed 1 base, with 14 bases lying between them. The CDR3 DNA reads TGTGCCAGCAGCTTGGCAGGCACAGAATGGTCCTACAATGAGCAGTTCTTC. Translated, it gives CASSLAGTEWSYNEQFF.

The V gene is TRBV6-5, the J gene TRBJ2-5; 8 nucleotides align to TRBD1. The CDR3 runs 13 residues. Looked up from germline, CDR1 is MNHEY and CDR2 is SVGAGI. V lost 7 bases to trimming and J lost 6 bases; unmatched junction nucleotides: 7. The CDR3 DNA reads TGTGCCAGCAAGGACAGGGTCGAACAGACCCAGTACTTC. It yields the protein CASKDRVEQTQYF.

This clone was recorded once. DNA for the CDR3: TGTGCCAGCAGCTTGGAACCTATTCCTGAAGCTTTCTTT. Its translation is CASSLEPIPEAFF. V usage is TRBV5-4 and J usage is TRBJ1-1; D ambiguous. CDR1 and CDR2 (germline): SGHNT, YYREEE (reference sequence). V lost 0 bases and J 6 bases, leaving 9 bases between the germline ends. CDR3 length: 13 amino acids.

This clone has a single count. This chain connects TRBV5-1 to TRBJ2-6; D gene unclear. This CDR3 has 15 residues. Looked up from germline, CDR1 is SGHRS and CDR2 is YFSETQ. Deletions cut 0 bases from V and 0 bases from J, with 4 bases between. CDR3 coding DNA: TGCGCCAGCAGCTTGGGGAGCTCTGGGGCCAACGTCCTGACTTTC. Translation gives CASSLGSSGANVLTF.

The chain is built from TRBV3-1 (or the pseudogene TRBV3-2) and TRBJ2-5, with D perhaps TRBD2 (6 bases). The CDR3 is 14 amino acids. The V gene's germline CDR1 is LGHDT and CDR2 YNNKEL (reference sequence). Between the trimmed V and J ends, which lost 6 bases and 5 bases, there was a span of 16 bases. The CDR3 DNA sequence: TGTGCCAGCAGGGGGACTTGGGTAGGGGAGACCCAGTACTTC. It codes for CASRGTWVGETQYF.